The TCR beta chain described here comes from a study of shared clonotypes between healthy human individuals. The wider study: Researchers assigned three CD4 naive, three CD4 memory, two CD8 naive and one CD8 memory plate to each donor. Findings of the study overall: Owing to a small donor count, the genetic and exposure-history diversity represented was limited.

Sorted subsets were amplified in replicate PCRs using 200 to 250 ng DNA, tens of thousands of T cell genomes. Profiled with immunoSEQ multiplex PCR; TCRdb holds only in-frame clones, not every one. Among about 320,000 clones, about nine tenths were seen once, and the ten largest hold about 17%. Concerning this clone: Its specificity is unknown.

From germline, CDR1 is SGHTA and CDR2 FQGNSA. Trimming shortened V by 5 bases and J by 9 bases, and 13 bases separated the two germline ends. The CDR3 covers 12 residues. The sample consisted of memory CD8+ T cells sorted from blood. Subset here: CD45RO+ cells pooled with CCR7-negative TemRA cells. The chain couples TRBV7-2 to TRBJ1-2; D unresolved. The clonotype comes from a man between 18 and 35 years old in good health. The chain's CDR3 is CASSPESTRYTF. The DNA of the CDR3 is TGTGCCAGCAGCCCAGAGAGTACCCGCTACACCTTC. Based on the CDR3 plus reference TRBV7-2 and TRBJ1-2, the full variable domain is GAGVSQSPSNKVTEKGKDVELRCDPISGHTALYWYRQSLGQGLEFLIYFQGNSAPDKSGLPSDRFSAERTGGSVSTLTIQRTQQEDSAVYLCASSPESTRYTFGSGTRLTVV.